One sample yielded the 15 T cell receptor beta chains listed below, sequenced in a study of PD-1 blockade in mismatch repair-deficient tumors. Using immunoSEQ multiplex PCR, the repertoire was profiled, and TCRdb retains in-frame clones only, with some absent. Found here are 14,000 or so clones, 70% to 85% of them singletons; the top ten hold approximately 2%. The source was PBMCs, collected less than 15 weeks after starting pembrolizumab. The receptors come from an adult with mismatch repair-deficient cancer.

This CDR3 is CASSVGTGQETQYF. Here the CDR3 DNA reads TGTGCCAGCAGCGTGGGGACAGGGCAAGAGACCCAGTACTTC. The chain employs TRBV9 and TRBJ2-5, with TRBD1 matching over 9 bases. The CDR3 has 14 residues. Germline CDR1 is SGDLS and CDR2 is YYNGEE. V trimming: 2 bases; J trimming: 2 bases; junction bases outside the gene matches: 1.

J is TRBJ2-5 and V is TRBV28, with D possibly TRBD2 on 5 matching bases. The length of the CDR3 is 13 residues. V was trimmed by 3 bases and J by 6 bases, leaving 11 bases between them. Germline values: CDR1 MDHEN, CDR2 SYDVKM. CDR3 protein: CASSLSSPKTQYF. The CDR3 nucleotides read TGTGCCAGCAGTTTGTCTAGCCCGAAGACCCAGTACTTC.

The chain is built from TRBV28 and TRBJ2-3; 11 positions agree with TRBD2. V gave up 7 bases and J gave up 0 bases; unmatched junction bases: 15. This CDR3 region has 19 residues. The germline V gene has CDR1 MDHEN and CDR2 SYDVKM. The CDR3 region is CASTRRVYWTSGSTDTQYF. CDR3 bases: TGTGCCAGCACCCGCAGGGTTTATTGGACTAGCGGGAGCACAGATACGCAGTATTTT. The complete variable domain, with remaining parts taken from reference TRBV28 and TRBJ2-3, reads DVKVTQSSRYLVKRTGEKVFLECVQDMDHENMFWYRQDPGLGLRLIYFSYDVKMKEKGDIPEGYSVSREKKERFSLILESASTNQTSMYLCASTRRVYWTSGSTDTQYFGPGTRLTVL.

The CDR3 region is CASSLAQTYNSPLHF. Written as DNA, the CDR3 is TGTGCCAGCAGCTTGGCACAGACCTATAATTCACCCCTCCACTTT. V and J are TRBV5-8 and TRBJ1-6; no definite D call. From germline, CDR1 is SGHTS and CDR2 YDEGEE. V was shortened by 0 bases and J by 2 bases, with 6 bases between the two germline ends. The CDR3 extends over 15 amino acids.

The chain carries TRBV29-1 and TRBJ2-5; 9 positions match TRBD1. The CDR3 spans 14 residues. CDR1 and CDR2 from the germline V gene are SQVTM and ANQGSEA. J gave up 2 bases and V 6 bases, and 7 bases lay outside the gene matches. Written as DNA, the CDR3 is TGCAGCGTCCGGGACAGGGCCTCGCAAGAGACCCAGTACTTC. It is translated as CSVRDRASQETQYF.

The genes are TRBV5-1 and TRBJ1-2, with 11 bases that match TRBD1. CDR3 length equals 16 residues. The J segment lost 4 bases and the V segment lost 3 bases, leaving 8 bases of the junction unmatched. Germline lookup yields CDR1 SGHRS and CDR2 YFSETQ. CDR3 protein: CASSWGTGGSGYGYTF. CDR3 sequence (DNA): TGCGCCAGCAGCTGGGGGACAGGGGGATCGGGCTATGGCTACACCTTC.

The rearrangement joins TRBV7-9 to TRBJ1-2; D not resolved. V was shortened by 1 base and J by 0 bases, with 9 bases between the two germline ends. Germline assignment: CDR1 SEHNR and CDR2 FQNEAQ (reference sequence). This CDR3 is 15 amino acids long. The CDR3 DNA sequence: TGTGCCAGCAGCTTAGAACCCCTAGCTAACTATGGCTACACCTTC. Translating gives CASSLEPLANYGYTF.

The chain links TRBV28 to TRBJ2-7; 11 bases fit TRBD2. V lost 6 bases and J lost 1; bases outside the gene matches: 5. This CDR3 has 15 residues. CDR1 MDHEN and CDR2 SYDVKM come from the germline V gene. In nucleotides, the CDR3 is TGTGCCAGCAGGGGGGGGACTAGCGGTTCCTACGAGCAGTACTTC. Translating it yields CASRGGTSGSYEQYF.

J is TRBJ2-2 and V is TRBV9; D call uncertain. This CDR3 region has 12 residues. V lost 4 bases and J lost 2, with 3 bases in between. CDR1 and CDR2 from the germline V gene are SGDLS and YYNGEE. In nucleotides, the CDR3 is TGTGCCAGCAGCCCAAACACCGGGGAGCTGTTTTTT. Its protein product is CASSPNTGELFF.

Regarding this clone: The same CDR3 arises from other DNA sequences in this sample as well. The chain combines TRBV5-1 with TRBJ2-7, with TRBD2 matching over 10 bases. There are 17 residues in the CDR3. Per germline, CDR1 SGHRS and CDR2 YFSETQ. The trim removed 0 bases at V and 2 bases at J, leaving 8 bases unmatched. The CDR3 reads CASSLDPPSGRAYEQYF. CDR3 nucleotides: TGCGCCAGCAGCTTGGACCCACCCAGCGGGAGGGCCTACGAGCAGTACTTC.

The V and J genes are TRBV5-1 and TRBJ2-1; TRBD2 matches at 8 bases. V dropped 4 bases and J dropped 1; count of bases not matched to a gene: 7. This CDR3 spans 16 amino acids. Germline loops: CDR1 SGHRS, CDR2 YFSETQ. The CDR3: CASSPYSGTSYNEQFF. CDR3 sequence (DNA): TGCGCCAGCAGCCCTTATAGCGGGACGTCCTACAATGAGCAGTTCTTC.

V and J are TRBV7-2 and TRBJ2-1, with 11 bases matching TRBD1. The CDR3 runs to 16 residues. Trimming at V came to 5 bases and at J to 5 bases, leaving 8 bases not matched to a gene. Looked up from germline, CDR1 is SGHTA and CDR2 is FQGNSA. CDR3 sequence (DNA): TGTGCCAGCAGCACTTGGACAGGGGGCACAGACAATGAGCAGTTCTTC. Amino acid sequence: CASSTWTGGTDNEQFF.

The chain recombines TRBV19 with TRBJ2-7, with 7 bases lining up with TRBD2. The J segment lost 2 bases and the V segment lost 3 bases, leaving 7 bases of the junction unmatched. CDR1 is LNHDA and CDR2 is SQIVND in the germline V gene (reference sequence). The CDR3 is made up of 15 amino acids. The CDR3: CASSIGWGRAYEQYF. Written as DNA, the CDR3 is TGTGCCAGTAGTATCGGTTGGGGGAGGGCCTACGAGCAGTACTTC.

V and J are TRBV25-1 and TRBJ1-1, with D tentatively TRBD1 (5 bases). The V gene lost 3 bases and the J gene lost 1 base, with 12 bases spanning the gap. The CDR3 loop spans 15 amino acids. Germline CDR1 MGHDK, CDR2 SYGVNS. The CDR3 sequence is CASSDRGGANTEAFF. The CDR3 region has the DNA TGTGCCAGCAGTGACCGCGGGGGAGCGAACACTGAAGCTTTCTTT.

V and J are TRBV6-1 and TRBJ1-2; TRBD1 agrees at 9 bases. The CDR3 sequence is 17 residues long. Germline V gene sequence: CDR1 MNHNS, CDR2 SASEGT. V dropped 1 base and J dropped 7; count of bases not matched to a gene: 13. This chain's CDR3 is CASSEGPGTGILVGYTF. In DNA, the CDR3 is TGTGCCAGCAGTGAAGGCCCCGGGACAGGGATTTTGGTTGGCTACACCTTC.